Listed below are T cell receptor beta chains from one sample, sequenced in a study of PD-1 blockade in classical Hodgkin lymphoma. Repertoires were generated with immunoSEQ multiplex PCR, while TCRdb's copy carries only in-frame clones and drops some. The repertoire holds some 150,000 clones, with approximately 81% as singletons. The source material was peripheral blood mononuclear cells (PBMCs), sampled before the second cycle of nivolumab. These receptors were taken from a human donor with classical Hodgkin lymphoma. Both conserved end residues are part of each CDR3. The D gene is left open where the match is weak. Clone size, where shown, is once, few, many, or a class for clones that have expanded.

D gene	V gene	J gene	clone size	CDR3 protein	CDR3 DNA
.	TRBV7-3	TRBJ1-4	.	CASSAQGGEKLFF	TGTGCCAGCAGCGCGCAAGGAGGAGAAAAACTGTTTTTT
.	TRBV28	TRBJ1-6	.	CASNFLRGGNNSPLHF	TGTGCCAGCAATTTCTTGAGGGGGGGAAATAATTCACCCCTCCACTTT
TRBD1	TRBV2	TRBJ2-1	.	CASTADRGKYNEQFF	TGTGCCAGCACCGCGGACAGGGGAAAATACAATGAGCAGTTCTTC
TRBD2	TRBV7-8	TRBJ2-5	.	CASSLGVSGTQETQYF	TGTGCCAGCAGCTTAGGGGTTAGCGGGACGCAAGAGACCCAGTACTTC
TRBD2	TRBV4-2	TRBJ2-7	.	CASSPLAGGRYEQYF	TGTGCCAGCAGCCCCCTAGCGGGAGGAAGATACGAGCAGTACTTC
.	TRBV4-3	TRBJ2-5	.	CASSQVLAGLAFQGAQETQYF	TGCGCCAGCAGCCAAGTCTTGGCCGGACTAGCGTTCCAGGGGGCCCAAGAGACCCAGTACTTC
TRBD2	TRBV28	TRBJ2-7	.	CASSLALGLAPGGSYEQYF	TGTGCCAGCAGTTTGGCCCTGGGACTAGCTCCCGGCGGCTCCTACGAGCAGTACTTC
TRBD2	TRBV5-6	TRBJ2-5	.	CASSLGLAETQYF	TGTGCCAGCAGCTTGGGACTAGCGGAGACCCAGTACTTC
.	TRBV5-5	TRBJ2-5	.	CASSPSQETQYF	TGTGCCAGCAGCCCTTCTCAAGAGACCCAGTACTTC
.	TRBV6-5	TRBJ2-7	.	CASSYRAASNYEQYF	TGTGCCAGCAGTTACCGTGCGGCTTCAAACTACGAGCAGTACTTC
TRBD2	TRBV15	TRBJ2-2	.	CATSSSGGDTGELFF	TGTGCCACCAGCAGCTCGGGGGGTGACACCGGGGAGCTGTTTTTT
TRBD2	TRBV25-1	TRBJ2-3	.	CASRRAREADTQYF	TGTGCCAGCAGAAGGGCCCGGGAGGCAGATACGCAGTATTTT
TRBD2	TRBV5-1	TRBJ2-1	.	CASSSSGGALEQFF	TGCGCCAGCAGCTCTAGCGGGGGGGCGCTTGAGCAGTTCTTC
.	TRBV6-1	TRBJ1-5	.	CASSEVWTVNQPQHF	TGTGCCAGCAGTGAAGTATGGACAGTCAATCAGCCCCAGCATTTT
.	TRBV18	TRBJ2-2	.	CASSPAVVPSGELFF	TGTGCCAGCTCACCTGCCGTGGTTCCGTCCGGGGAGCTGTTTTTT
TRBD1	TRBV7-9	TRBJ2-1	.	CASSLTSGTGSNEQFF	TGTGCCAGCAGCTTAACCTCCGGGACAGGCAGCAATGAGCAGTTCTTC
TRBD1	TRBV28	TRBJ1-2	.	CASSPRDRGLTYGYTF	TGTGCCAGCAGTCCACGGGACAGGGGCCTCACTTATGGCTACACCTTC
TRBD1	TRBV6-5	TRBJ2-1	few	CASSYSTGGVYNEQFF	TGTGCCAGCAGTTACTCGACAGGGGGTGTTTACAATGAGCAGTTCTTC
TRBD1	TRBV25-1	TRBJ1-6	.	CASRGTGNNSPLHF	TGTGCCAGCAGGGGGACAGGGAATAATTCACCCCTCCACTTT
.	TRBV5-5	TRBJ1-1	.	CASSRPGEGSYTEAFF	TGTGCCAGCAGCAGACCAGGGGAGGGTTCTTACACTGAAGCTTTCTTT
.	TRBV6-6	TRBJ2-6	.	CASSGQNSGANVLTF	TGTGCCAGCAGTGGTCAAAACTCTGGGGCCAACGTCCTGACTTTC
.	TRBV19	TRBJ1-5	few	CASSIGGDGDQPQHF	TGTGCCAGTAGTATTGGTGGCGATGGGGATCAGCCCCAGCATTTT
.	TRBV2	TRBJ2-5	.	CASSAGGNFQETQYF	TGTGCCAGCAGTGCGGGGGGCAACTTCCAAGAGACCCAGTACTTC
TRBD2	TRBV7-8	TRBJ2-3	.	CASSTGTSGSDTQYF	TGTGCCAGCAGCACCGGGACTAGCGGGAGTGATACGCAGTATTTT
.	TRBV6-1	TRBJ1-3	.	CASTAGTRSGNTIYF	TGTGCCAGCACGGCAGGAACCCGCTCTGGAAACACCATATATTTT
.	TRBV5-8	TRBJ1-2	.	CASSYRDGYTGYTF	TGTGCCAGCAGCTACCGGGACGGTTATACGGGCTACACCTTC